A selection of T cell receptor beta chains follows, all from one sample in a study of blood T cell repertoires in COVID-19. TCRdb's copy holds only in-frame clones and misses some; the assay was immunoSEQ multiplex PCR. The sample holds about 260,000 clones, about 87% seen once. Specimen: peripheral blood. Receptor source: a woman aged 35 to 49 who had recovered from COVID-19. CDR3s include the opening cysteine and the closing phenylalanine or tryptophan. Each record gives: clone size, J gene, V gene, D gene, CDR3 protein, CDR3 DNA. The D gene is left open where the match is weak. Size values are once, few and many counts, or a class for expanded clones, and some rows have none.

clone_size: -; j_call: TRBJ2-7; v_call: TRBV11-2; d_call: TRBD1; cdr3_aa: CASSLALADRDPYEQYF; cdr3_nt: TGTGCCAGCAGCTTAGCCCTCGCGGACAGGGACCCCTACGAGCAGTACTTC
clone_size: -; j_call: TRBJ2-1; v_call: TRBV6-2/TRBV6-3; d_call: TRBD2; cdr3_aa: CASSYYGLAGGDEQFF; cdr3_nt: TGTGCCAGCAGTTACTACGGACTAGCGGGGGGGGATGAGCAGTTCTTC
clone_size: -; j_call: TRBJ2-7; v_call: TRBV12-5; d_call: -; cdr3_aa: CASGLPTPGEQYF; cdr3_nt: TGTGCTAGTGGTTTGCCAACTCCGGGTGAGCAGTACTTC
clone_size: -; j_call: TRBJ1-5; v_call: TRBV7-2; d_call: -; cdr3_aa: CASSPQGTGNQPQHF; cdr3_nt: TGTGCCAGCAGCCCACAGGGCACGGGCAATCAGCCCCAGCATTTT
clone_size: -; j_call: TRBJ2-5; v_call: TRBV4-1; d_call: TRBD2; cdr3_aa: CASSQDHGGGLLETQYF; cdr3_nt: TGCGCCAGCAGCCAAGATCACGGGGGGGGCTTGTTAGAGACCCAGTACTTC
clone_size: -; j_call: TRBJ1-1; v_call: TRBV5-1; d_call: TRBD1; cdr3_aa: CASSWHRGRVTEAFF; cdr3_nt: TGCGCCAGCAGCTGGCACAGGGGGCGGGTCACTGAAGCTTTCTTT
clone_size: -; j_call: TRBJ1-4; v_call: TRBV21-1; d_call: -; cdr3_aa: CASSKKRRRLFERLFF; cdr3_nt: TGTGCCAGCAGCAAGAAACGAAGGCGGCTATTCGAGAGACTGTTTTTT
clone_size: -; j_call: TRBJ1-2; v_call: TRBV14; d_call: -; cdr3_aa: CASSQEYFRDSSARGYTF; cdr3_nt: TGTGCCAGCAGCCAAGAGTACTTCCGGGACTCCTCCGCCCGTGGCTACACCTTC
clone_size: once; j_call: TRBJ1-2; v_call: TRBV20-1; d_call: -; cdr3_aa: CSAMRSYGYTF; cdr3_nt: TGCAGTGCTATGCGGTCCTATGGCTACACCTTC
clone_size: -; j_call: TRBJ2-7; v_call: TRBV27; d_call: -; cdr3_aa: CASSPRGREQYF; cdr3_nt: TGTGCCAGCAGCCCCCGGGGTCGCGAGCAGTACTTC
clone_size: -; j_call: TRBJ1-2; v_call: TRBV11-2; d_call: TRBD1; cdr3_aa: CASSLGQGPIYGYTF; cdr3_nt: TGTGCCAGCAGCTTAGGACAGGGCCCTATCTATGGCTACACCTTC
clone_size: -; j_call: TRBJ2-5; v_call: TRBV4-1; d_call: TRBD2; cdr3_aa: CASSQVFGLAGGRETQYF; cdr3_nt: TGCGCCAGCAGCCAAGTTTTCGGACTAGCGGGGGGGAGGGAGACCCAGTACTTC
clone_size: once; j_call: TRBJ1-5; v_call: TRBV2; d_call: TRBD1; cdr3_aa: CASSGQGRNNQPQHF; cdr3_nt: TGTGCCAGCAGCGGACAGGGCCGGAACAATCAGCCCCAGCATTTT
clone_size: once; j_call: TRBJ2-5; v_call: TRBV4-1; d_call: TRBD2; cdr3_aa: CASSQDPSGGWRQETQYF; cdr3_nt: TGCGCCAGCAGCCAAGATCCATCGGGGGGGTGGAGACAAGAGACCCAGTACTTC
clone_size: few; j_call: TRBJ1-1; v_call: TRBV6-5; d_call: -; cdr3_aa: CASQRRPAGYPEAFF; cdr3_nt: TGTGCCAGTCAGCGACGTCCGGCAGGGTACCCTGAAGCTTTCTTT
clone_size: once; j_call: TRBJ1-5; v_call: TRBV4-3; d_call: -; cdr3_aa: CASSQRQSNQPQHF; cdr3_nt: TGCGCCAGCAGCCAACGCCAGAGCAATCAGCCCCAGCATTTT
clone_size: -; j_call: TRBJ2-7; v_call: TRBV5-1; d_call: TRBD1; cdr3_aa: CASSLVGQGATEQYF; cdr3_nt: TGCGCCAGCAGCTTGGTGGGACAGGGGGCTACCGAGCAGTACTTC
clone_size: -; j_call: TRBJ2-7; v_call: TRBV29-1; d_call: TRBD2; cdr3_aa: CSVRRLAEEQYF; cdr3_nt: TGCAGCGTTAGGAGACTAGCGGAAGAGCAGTACTTC
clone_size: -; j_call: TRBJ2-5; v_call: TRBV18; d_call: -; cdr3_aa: CASSPWVGEETQYF; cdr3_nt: TGTGCCAGCTCACCATGGGTCGGAGAAGAGACCCAGTACTTC
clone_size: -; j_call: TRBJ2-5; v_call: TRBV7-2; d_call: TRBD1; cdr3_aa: CASSPPRDRGLGETQYF; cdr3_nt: TGTGCCAGCAGCCCGCCAAGGGACAGGGGGCTTGGGGAGACCCAGTACTTC
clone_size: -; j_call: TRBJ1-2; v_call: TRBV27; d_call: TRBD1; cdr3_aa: CASSLLGQGARSYTF; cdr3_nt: TGTGCCAGCAGTTTGTTGGGACAGGGCGCACGAAGCTACACCTTC
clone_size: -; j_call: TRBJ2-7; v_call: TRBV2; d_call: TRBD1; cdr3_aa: CASTRDRGYEQYF; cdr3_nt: TGTGCCAGCACCCGGGACAGGGGTTACGAGCAGTACTTC
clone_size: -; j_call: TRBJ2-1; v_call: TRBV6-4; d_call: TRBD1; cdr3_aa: CASSDGGQVRNEQFF; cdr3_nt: TGTGCCAGCAGTGATGGGGGACAGGTCAGGAATGAGCAGTTCTTC
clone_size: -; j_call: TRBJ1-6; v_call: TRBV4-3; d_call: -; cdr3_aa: CASRRDKSSYNSPLHF; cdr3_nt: TGCGCCAGCAGAAGGGACAAGAGCTCCTATAATTCACCCCTCCACTTT
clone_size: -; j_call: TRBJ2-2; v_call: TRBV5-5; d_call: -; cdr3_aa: CASSFYLGRANTGELFF; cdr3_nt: TGTGCCAGCAGCTTTTATTTGGGCAGGGCGAACACCGGGGAGCTGTTTTTT
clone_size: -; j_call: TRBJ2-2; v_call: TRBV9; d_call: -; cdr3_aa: CASSARVANTGELFF; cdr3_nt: TGTGCCAGCAGCGCCAGGGTGGCGAACACCGGGGAGCTGTTTTTT
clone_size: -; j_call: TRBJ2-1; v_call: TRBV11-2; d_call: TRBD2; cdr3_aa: CASSPRLAGDHNEQFF; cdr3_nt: TGTGCCAGCAGCCCTCGACTAGCGGGGGACCACAATGAGCAGTTCTTC
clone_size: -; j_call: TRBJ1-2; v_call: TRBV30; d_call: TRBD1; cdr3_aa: CAWSVQYGQDLGYTF; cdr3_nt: TGTGCCTGGAGTGTACAGTATGGACAGGACCTAGGCTACACCTTC
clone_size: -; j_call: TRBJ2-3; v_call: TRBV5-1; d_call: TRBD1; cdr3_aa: CASSFGQATDTQYF; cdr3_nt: TGCGCCAGCAGCTTCGGACAGGCCACAGATACGCAGTATTTT
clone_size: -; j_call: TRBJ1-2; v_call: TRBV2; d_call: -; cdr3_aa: CAAQDGSNYGYTF; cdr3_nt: TGTGCCGCACAGGACGGATCTAACTATGGCTACACCTTC
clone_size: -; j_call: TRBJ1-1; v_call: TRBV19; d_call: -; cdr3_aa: CASSTVGGRTEAFF; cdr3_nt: TGTGCCAGTAGTACGGTGGGCGGGAGGACTGAAGCTTTCTTT
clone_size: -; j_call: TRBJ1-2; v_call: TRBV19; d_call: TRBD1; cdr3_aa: CASSRTGGNYGYTF; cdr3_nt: TGTGCCAGTAGCAGGACAGGGGGCAACTATGGCTACACCTTC
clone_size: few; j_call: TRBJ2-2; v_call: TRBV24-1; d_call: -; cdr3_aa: CATSESTGELFF; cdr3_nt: TGTGCCACCAGTGAATCAACCGGGGAGCTGTTTTTT
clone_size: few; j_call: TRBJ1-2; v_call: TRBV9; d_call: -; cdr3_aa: CASSLIVTPTGGYTF; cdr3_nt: TGTGCCAGCAGCCTCATCGTCACGCCCACGGGGGGCTACACCTTC
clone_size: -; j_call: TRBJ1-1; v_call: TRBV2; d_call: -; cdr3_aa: CASSEAEGQGNTEAFF; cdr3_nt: TGTGCCAGCAGTGAAGCGGAGGGGCAGGGGAACACTGAAGCTTTCTTT
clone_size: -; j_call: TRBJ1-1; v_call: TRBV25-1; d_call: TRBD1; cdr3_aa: CASTGMNTEAFF; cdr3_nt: TGTGCATCGACAGGGATGAACACTGAAGCTTTCTTT
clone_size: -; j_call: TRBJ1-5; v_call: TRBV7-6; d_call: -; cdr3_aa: CASSLAPNQPQHF; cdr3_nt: TGTGCCAGCAGCTTAGCCCCTAACCAGCCCCAGCATTTT
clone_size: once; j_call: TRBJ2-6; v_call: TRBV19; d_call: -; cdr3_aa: CASRQSSGTPSGANVLTF; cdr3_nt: TGTGCCAGTAGACAATCATCCGGGACACCCTCTGGGGCCAACGTCCTGACTTTC
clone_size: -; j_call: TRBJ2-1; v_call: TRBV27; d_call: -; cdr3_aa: CASSPYSGYSYNEQFF; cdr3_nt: TGTGCCAGCAGTCCGTATAGCGGTTACTCCTACAATGAGCAGTTCTTC
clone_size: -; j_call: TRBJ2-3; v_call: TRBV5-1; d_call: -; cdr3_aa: CASSLLRSTDTQYF; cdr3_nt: TGCGCCAGCAGCTTACTACGAAGCACAGATACGCAGTATTTT
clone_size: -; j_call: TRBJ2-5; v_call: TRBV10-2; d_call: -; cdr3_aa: CASSDPGETQYF; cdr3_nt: TGCGCCAGCAGTGACCCAGGGGAGACCCAGTACTTC
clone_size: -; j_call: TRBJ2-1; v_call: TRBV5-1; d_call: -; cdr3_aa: CASNPKNGPGSQDEQFF; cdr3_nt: TGCGCCAGCAACCCCAAGAATGGGCCAGGGTCCCAGGATGAGCAGTTCTTC
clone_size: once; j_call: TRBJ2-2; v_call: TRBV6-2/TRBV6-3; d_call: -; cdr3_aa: CASSPFRGLELFF; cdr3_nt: TGTGCCAGCAGCCCCTTTCGGGGTCTTGAACTGTTTTTT
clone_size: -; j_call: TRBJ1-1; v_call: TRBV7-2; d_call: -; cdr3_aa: CASSLVQGYTEAFF; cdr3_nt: TGTGCCAGCAGCTTAGTCCAGGGCTACACTGAAGCTTTCTTT
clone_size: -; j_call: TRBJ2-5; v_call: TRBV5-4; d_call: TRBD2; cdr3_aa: CASSLRASGGGQETQYF; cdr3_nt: TGTGCCAGCAGCTTGAGGGCTAGCGGGGGGGGGCAAGAGACCCAGTACTTC
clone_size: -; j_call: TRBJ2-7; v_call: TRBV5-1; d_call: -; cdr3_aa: CASSSNPGISEQYF; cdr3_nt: TGCGCCAGCAGCTCGAACCCAGGGATTAGCGAGCAGTACTTC
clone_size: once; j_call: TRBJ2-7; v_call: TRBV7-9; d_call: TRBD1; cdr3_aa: CASSPRGQSYEQYF; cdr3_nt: TGTGCCAGCAGCCCTAGGGGACAGTCCTACGAGCAGTACTTC
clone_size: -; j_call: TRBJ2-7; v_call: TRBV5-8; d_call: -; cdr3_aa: CASSRGQIYEQYF; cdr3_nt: TGTGCCAGCAGCCGCGGACAGATCTACGAGCAGTACTTC
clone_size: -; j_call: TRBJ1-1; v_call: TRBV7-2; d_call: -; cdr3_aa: CASSLRGGAEAFF; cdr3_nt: TGTGCCAGCAGCTTAAGGGGGGGAGCTGAAGCTTTCTTT
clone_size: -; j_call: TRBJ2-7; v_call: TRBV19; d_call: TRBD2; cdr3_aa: CASSNGRAPYEQYF; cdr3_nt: TGTGCCAGTAGTAATGGGAGGGCTCCCTACGAGCAGTACTTC
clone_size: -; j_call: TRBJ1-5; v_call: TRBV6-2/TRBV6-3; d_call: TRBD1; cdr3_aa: CASSYGTGDQPQHF; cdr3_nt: TGTGCCAGCAGTTACGGGACAGGGGATCAGCCCCAGCATTTT
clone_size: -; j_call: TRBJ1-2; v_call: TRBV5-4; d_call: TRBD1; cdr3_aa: CASSQKTGSNYGYTF; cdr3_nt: TGTGCCAGCAGCCAAAAGACAGGGAGTAACTATGGCTACACCTTC
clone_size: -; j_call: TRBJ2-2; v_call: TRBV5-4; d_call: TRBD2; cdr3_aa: CASSFRLAGGPLGTGELFF; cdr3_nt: TGTGCCAGCAGCTTCCGACTAGCGGGGGGGCCGTTGGGTACCGGGGAGCTGTTTTTT
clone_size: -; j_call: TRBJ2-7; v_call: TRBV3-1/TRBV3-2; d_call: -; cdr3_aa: CASSQMEGEQYF; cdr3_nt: TGTGCCAGCAGCCAGATGGAGGGGGAGCAGTACTTC
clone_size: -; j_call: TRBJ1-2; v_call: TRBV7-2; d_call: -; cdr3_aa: CASSSPTGIYGYTF; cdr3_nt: TGTGCCAGCAGCTCACCCACAGGGATCTATGGCTACACCTTC